These 13 T cell receptor beta chains share one sample of origin, sequenced in a study of beta chain features in type 1 diabetes. As every portion of the isolated RNA was reverse transcribed, the sequencing read expressed TCRB transcripts. Using immunoSEQ multiplex PCR, the repertoire was profiled, and TCRdb retains in-frame clones only, with some absent. Of 300,000 to 400,000 clones listed, roughly 8% were seen once; the top ten hold approximately 0.44%. Material: central memory CD4+ T cells from blood. The source is a woman in her late teens or twenties in good health.

This clone showed up just a few times. CDR3: CASSPGLNYEQYF. CDR3 bases: TGTGCCAGCAGCCCCGGCCTAAACTACGAGCAGTACTTC. The chain is built from TRBV6-5 and TRBJ2-5; the D is unclear. The DNA matches TRBJ2-7 better at its end, which makes the J call doubtful. Per the germline V gene, CDR1 is MNHEY and CDR2 is SVGAGI. The length of the CDR3 is 13 residues.

J is TRBJ2-5 and V is TRBV6-1; D not resolved. The length of the CDR3 is 12 residues. Trimming shortened V by 3 bases and J by 7 bases, and 9 bases separated the two germline ends. The germline V gene encodes CDR1 MNHNS and CDR2 SASEGT. CDR3 sequence reads: CASSDLFLTQYF. The CDR3 DNA is TGTGCCAGCAGTGACCTTTTCCTGACCCAGTACTTC.

Written as DNA, the CDR3 is TGTGCCAGCAGACCGGGGGGCCGTGGTGAGCAGTACTTC. It is translated as CASRPGGRGEQYF. This chain links TRBV7-9 with TRBJ2-7; TRBD2 is a possible D gene (7 bases). Trimming cost V 6 bases and J 7 bases, with 16 bases left between them. The CDR3 is 13 amino acids. In germline, CDR1 is SEHNR, CDR2 FQNEAQ (reference sequence).

The chain combines TRBV6-5 with TRBJ2-7; D might be TRBD1 (6 bases). Germline V lookup: CDR1 MNHEY, CDR2 SVGAGI. Trimming pared 6 bases from V and 4 bases from J, leaving 16 bases between. This CDR3 spans 14 amino acids. The CDR3 DNA follows: TGTGCCAGCAGACCAACGGGACAAAGATACGAGCAGTACTTC. Translating gives CASRPTGQRYEQYF.

This clone has only a few counts. The genes are TRBV15 and TRBJ2-2; 8 bases are shared with TRBD2. CDR3 length: 16 residues. J gave up 7 bases and V 5 bases, and 12 bases lay outside the gene matches. CDR1 is LNHNV and CDR2 is YYDKDF in the germline V gene (reference sequence). CDR3 amino acids: CATSPHPSGSVGELFF. CDR3 nucleotide sequence: TGTGCCACCAGCCCCCACCCAAGCGGGAGTGTCGGGGAGCTGTTTTTT.

This rearrangement joins TRBV9 to TRBJ2-1; possibly TRBD2 for D (5 bases). V lost 1 base and J 6 bases, leaving 14 bases between the germline ends. Germline lookup yields CDR1 SGDLS and CDR2 YYNGEE. CDR3 length: 15 residues. The CDR3 sequence: CASSVPPVGANEQFF. CDR3 DNA sequence: TGTGCCAGCAGCGTACCCCCCGTGGGAGCCAATGAGCAGTTCTTC.

V gene TRBV5-4 combines with J gene TRBJ2-1, with 13 nucleotides matching TRBD2. The germline V gene encodes CDR1 SGHNT and CDR2 YYREEE (reference sequence). The ends lost 2 bases at V and 6 bases at J; junction bases unmatched: 2. The CDR3 is made up of 15 amino acids. For the CDR3, the DNA is TGTGCCAGCAGCTTCTGGACTAGCGGGAGCAATGAGCAGTTCTTC. Translation gives CASSFWTSGSNEQFF.

The genes are TRBV5-6 and TRBJ1-5; D call uncertain. There are 17 residues in the CDR3. V was cut by 1 base and J by 1 base, with 15 bases left in between. Germline V CDR1 and CDR2: SGHDT, YYEEEE. DNA of the CDR3: TGTGCCAGCAGCTTGACCAGTGCTTCGAGGAGCAATCAGCCCCAGCATTTT. It specifies CASSLTSASRSNQPQHF.

In this sample, this clone turned up many times. This sequence joins TRBV7-9 and TRBJ1-2; TRBD1 matches at 8 bases. The CDR3 length is 12 residues. CDR1 is SEHNR and CDR2 is FQNEAQ in the germline V gene (reference sequence). The trim removed 8 bases at V and 8 bases at J, leaving 7 bases unmatched. The CDR3 spells CASGAGGMGYTF. CDR3 sequence (DNA): TGTGCCAGCGGTGCAGGGGGCATGGGCTACACCTTC. Full variable domain (missing parts from reference TRBV7-9 and TRBJ1-2): DTGVSQNPRHKITKRGQNVTFRCDPISEHNRLYWYRQTLGQGPEFLTYFQNEAQLEKSRLLSDRFSAERPKGSFSTLEIQRTEQGDSAMYLCASGAGGMGYTFGSGTRLTVV.

There are a few counts of this clone. V gene TRBV7-9 combines with J gene TRBJ1-3; a possible D gene is TRBD1 (5 bases). CDR3 length: 14 amino acids. The V end lost 7 bases, the J end lost 0 bases, and 10 bases lay between the germline ends. Germline assignment: CDR1 SEHNR and CDR2 FQNEAQ (reference sequence). CDR3 amino acids: CASTDDSSGNTIYF. The CDR3 DNA is TGTGCCAGCACCGACGACAGCTCTGGAAACACCATATATTTT.

On this clone itself: At one end the junction does not follow the germline gene, possibly because of a read error. This chain joins TRBV5-4 and TRBJ2-7; D uncertain. CDR3 size: 14 residues. Germline-derived CDR1 and CDR2 are SGHNT and YYREEE (reference sequence). The CDR3 reads CASSQDRVGYEQYF. CDR3 sequence (DNA): TGCGCCAGCAGCCAAGATCGGGTCGGCTACGAGCAGTACTTC.

This clone occurred a few times. The chain combines TRBV9 with TRBJ2-3, with 8 bases that match TRBD2. From germline, CDR1 is SGDLS and CDR2 YYNGEE. The CDR3 spans 16 residues. Trimming at V came to 0 bases and at J to 3 bases, leaving 6 bases not matched to a gene. CDR3 sequence: CASSVALSSGTDTQYF. In DNA, the CDR3 is TGTGCCAGCAGCGTAGCTTTGTCTAGCGGGACAGATACGCAGTATTTT.

The chain joins TRBV10-3 to TRBJ2-1, with 10 bases lining up with TRBD2. J was trimmed by 8 bases and V by 4 bases; bases with no gene match: 8. CDR3 length: 15 amino acids. Germline loops: CDR1 ENHRY, CDR2 SYGVKD. The CDR3 DNA sequence: TGTGCCATCAGTGGGCGGACTAGCGGTACCGATGAGCAGTTCTTC. This translates into CAISGRTSGTDEQFF.